The rows below give T cell receptor beta chains drawn from one sample of a study of blood T cell repertoires in COVID-19. Only in-frame clones appear in the TCRdb table, and some are missing; sequencing was by immunoSEQ multiplex PCR. The sample has 150,000 to 200,000 clones; 65% to 85% are singletons. Material for sequencing was peripheral blood. These receptor sequences come from a human donor with acute or convalescent COVID-19. The donor label of this sample is uncertain. Both conserved end residues are part of each CDR3. D genes are given only for firm matches. Expanded clones get a size class; other rows say once, few or many, or leave the size out.

abundance	v_gene	d_gene	j_gene	CDR3nt	CDR3aa
.	TRBV28	TRBD2	TRBJ2-1	TGTGCCAGCAGTACCCGTCTGACTAGCGGGAAATCGTACAATGAGCAGTTCTTC	CASSTRLTSGKSYNEQFF
.	TRBV15	TRBD1	TRBJ2-1	TGTGCCACCAGCGTGTCCGGGACAGACTACAATGAGCAGTTCTTC	CATSVSGTDYNEQFF
.	TRBV27	.	TRBJ1-2	TGTGCCAGCAGTTTATCTCAGGGATTCTATGGCTACACCTTC	CASSLSQGFYGYTF
.	TRBV30	.	TRBJ1-2	TGTGCCTGGAGTGTGGGGGGGAATGGCTACACCTTC	CAWSVGGNGYTF
.	TRBV9	TRBD2	TRBJ2-1	TGTGCCAGCAGTTTTACTAGCGGGGCCCGGGGTGAGCAGTTCTTC	CASSFTSGARGEQFF
once	TRBV5-4	TRBD2	TRBJ2-7	TGTGCCAGCAGCCCAAAAGGACGGACTAGCCTGGGAGAGTACGAGCAGTACTTC	CASSPKGRTSLGEYEQYF
few	TRBV5-5	TRBD2	TRBJ2-2	TGTGCCAGCAGCTCGCGGGGGGGCGCGGTCACCGGGGAGCTGTTTTTT	CASSSRGGAVTGELFF
.	TRBV19	TRBD1	TRBJ1-2	TGTGCCAGTACCCTCCGGGACAGGGCTAGATCTAACTATGGCTACACCTTC	CASTLRDRARSNYGYTF
.	TRBV5-1	TRBD1	TRBJ2-1	TGCGCCAGCAGCCTTACCGGGACAGGGGGCTGGAATGAGCAGTTCTTC	CASSLTGTGGWNEQFF
.	TRBV7-9	.	TRBJ1-5	TGTGCCAGCAGCTCGGACAGCTCCAATCAGCCCCAGCATTTT	CASSSDSSNQPQHF
once	TRBV6-6	.	TRBJ1-2	TGTGCCAGCAGAACAGGCCTATCGGGCTATGGCTACACCTTC	CASRTGLSGYGYTF
.	TRBV7-8	.	TRBJ2-1	TGTGCCAGCAGCTTACCCTGGAGGGAGCGGTGGACAGGAAACAATGAGCAGTTCTTC	CASSLPWRERWTGNNEQFF
.	TRBV4-1	TRBD2	TRBJ2-1	TGCGCCAGCAGCCAAGAAGCGAGCGGGGGGGCCGATGAGCAGTTCTTC	CASSQEASGGADEQFF
.	TRBV7-3	TRBD1	TRBJ1-2	TGTGCCAGCAGCTCGACAGGGGGCTATGGCTACACCTTC	CASSSTGGYGYTF
.	TRBV9	.	TRBJ1-4	TGTGCCAGCAGCCAAGGGGCTGGGAATGAAAAACTGTTTTTT	CASSQGAGNEKLFF
.	TRBV27	.	TRBJ2-4	TGTGCCAGCAGTTCGGGAGAACTAGCCAAAAACATTCAGTACTTC	CASSSGELAKNIQYF
.	TRBV15	.	TRBJ1-2	TGTGCCACCAGCAGAGATTATATGGAGGGGTTATCTAACTATGGCTACACCTTC	CATSRDYMEGLSNYGYTF
.	TRBV7-8	TRBD2	TRBJ2-3	TGTGCCAGCAGCTTTGGCGGGAGTAAGACAGATACGCAGTATTTT	CASSFGGSKTDTQYF
.	TRBV6-5	.	TRBJ2-5	TGTGCCAGCAGTTACTCTGGGACAAACTCGGTGGCCCAGTACTTC	CASSYSGTNSVAQYF
.	TRBV7-3	.	TRBJ2-3	TGTGCCAGCAGCTTATCGGAGGGGCTCTCGCAGTATTTT	CASSLSEGLSQYF
.	TRBV28	.	TRBJ1-5	TGTGCCAGCACCCTCCAGGTTGGGTATAGCAATCAGCCCCAGCATTTT	CASTLQVGYSNQPQHF
few	TRBV7-2	TRBD2	TRBJ2-7	TGTGCCAGCAGCTTAGCCGGGACTAGCGTCGAGCAGTACTTC	CASSLAGTSVEQYF
.	TRBV30	.	TRBJ2-1	TGTGCCTGGACCCCTCTGCGGGTGGAAAATGAGCAGTTCTTC	CAWTPLRVENEQFF
few	TRBV19	TRBD1	TRBJ1-1	TGTGCCAGTAGAGAAAGCGGAGGGGGCAAGAGGACTGAAGCTTTCTTT	CASRESGGGKRTEAFF
.	TRBV30	TRBD1	TRBJ1-5	TGTGCCTGGAGGACAGGGAGCAGCAATCAGCCCCAGCATTTT	CAWRTGSSNQPQHF
.	TRBV3-1/TRBV3-2	.	TRBJ1-1	TGTGCCAGCAGCCATACGACAGGGAACACTGAAGCTTTCTTT	CASSHTTGNTEAFF
.	TRBV6-5	TRBD2	TRBJ2-2	TGTGCCAGCGGGACTAGCGGGTCGTTCGGCGGGGAGCTGTTTTTT	CASGTSGSFGGELFF
.	TRBV29-1	TRBD2	TRBJ2-7	TGCAGCGTGGACACTAGCGGGATTTCCTACGAGCAGTACTTC	CSVDTSGISYEQYF
.	TRBV25-1	TRBD1	TRBJ1-6	TGTGCCAGCCCCCCCCCTATTTCCGGGACAGGGGGAAACTTT	CASPPPISGTGGNF
.	TRBV6-6	TRBD1	TRBJ1-5	TGTGCCAGCAATCCGACAGGGAATCAGCCCCAGCATTTT	CASNPTGNQPQHF
.	TRBV5-8	TRBD2	TRBJ2-1	TGTGCCAGCAGCCGACTGACGGGGGGGATGTCCTACAATGAGCAGTTCTTC	CASSRLTGGMSYNEQFF
.	TRBV5-6	.	TRBJ1-1	TGTGCCAGCAGCCTACAGGGCCTATCAACGGCTTTCTTT	CASSLQGLSTAFF
.	TRBV7-5	.	TRBJ2-4	TGTGTCAGAAGCTTAGCGAGGACAGGGGGCCCCAAAAACATTCAGTACTTC	CVRSLARTGGPKNIQYF
.	TRBV29-1	TRBD1	TRBJ2-1	TGCAGCGTTGAAAAGAAAAGGAGGACAGGGGTCAATGAGCAGTTCTTC	CSVEKKRRTGVNEQFF
.	TRBV15	TRBD1	TRBJ2-2	TGTGCCACCAGCAGACCGGACAGGGGAGTATCCGGGGAGCTGTTTTTT	CATSRPDRGVSGELFF
.	TRBV10-1	.	TRBJ2-1	TGCGCCAGCAGTGAGTCAGCCAGGGTTTACAATGAGCAGTTCTTC	CASSESARVYNEQFF
.	TRBV6-5	TRBD1	TRBJ2-7	TGTGCCAGCAGTCTCCCCGGACAGGGGGCGCGAGAGCAGTACTTC	CASSLPGQGAREQYF
.	TRBV6-6	.	TRBJ2-7	TGTGCCAGCAGTCCGACCCGCCAGGGGAACAACGAGCAGTACTTC	CASSPTRQGNNEQYF
.	TRBV3-1/TRBV3-2	.	TRBJ1-6	TGTGCCAGCAGCCAAGGTGTAGACAGTACACCCCTCCACTTT	CASSQGVDSTPLHF
.	TRBV30	.	TRBJ2-6	TGTGCCTCAGGACATACTGGGGCCAACGTCCTGACTTTC	CASGHTGANVLTF
.	TRBV5-6	.	TRBJ2-2	TGTGCCAGCAGCTTGGGGACAGCGACCGGGGAGCTGTTTTTT	CASSLGTATGELFF
.	TRBV4-2	TRBD2	TRBJ2-5	TGTGCCAGCAGCCAAGAGCCAGCGGGAGGCCCTTTTCAAGAGACCCAGTACTTC	CASSQEPAGGPFQETQYF
once	TRBV19	.	TRBJ1-4	TGTGCCAGTAGTATAGTGACACGGAATAATGAAAAACTGTTTTTT	CASSIVTRNNEKLFF
once	TRBV5-1	TRBD2	TRBJ2-7	TGCGCCAGCAGCTTGGCCGAGGGACTAGCGGGGGGCGAGCAGTACTTC	CASSLAEGLAGGEQYF
.	TRBV7-3	TRBD2	TRBJ2-2	TGTGCCAGCAGCCTTGTAGCGGGGGTTAACACCGGGGAGCTGTTTTTT	CASSLVAGVNTGELFF
.	TRBV7-9	.	TRBJ1-2	TGTGCCCCGGGGGGAGACTATGGCTACACCTTC	CAPGGDYGYTF
.	TRBV7-9	TRBD1	TRBJ1-4	TGTGCCAGCAGCCCCCGGACAGGTATTAATGAAAAACTGTTTTTT	CASSPRTGINEKLFF
.	TRBV14	.	TRBJ1-1	TGTGCCAGCAGCCAAGTCGGGGGATACACTGAAGCTTTCTTT	CASSQVGGYTEAFF